The 22 T cell receptor beta chains presented below share a single source sample, sequenced in a study of blood T cell repertoires in COVID-19. Profiling relied on immunoSEQ multiplex PCR, and the TCRdb table lists in-frame clones only, not all of them. Counted here are approximately 240,000 clones, around 81% occurring once; the ten biggest clones make up roughly 3%. Material for sequencing was peripheral blood. The receptors derive from a woman aged 25 to 45 who had recovered from COVID-19.

The CDR3 DNA is TGCGCCAGCAGCCCGACAGGGGGCTCCTACGAGCAGTACTTC. Amino acids: CASSPTGGSYEQYF. This chain uses TRBV4-1 with TRBJ2-7; 9 nucleotides agree with TRBD1. V lost 4 bases and J lost 0; bases outside the gene matches: 1. This CDR3 is 14 amino acids long. Looked up from germline, CDR1 is MGHRA and CDR2 is YSYEKL.

This clone was seen a handful of times. The chain joins TRBV5-1 to TRBJ2-3; TRBD2 matches at 7 bases. CDR3 length: 16 residues. CDR1 and CDR2 from the germline V gene are SGHRS and YFSETQ. Unmatched junction bases numbered 11, after V lost 4 bases and J lost 3 bases. CDR3 coding DNA: TGCGCCAGCAGCCCGCGGGGAGCGGGAACGACAGATACGCAGTATTTT. Amino acids: CASSPRGAGTTDTQYF.

The chain recombines TRBV2 with TRBJ1-1; 8 nucleotides agree with TRBD1. The CDR3 covers 14 residues. CDR1 is SNHLY, CDR2 FYNNEI, per germline. V shed 5 bases, J shed 5 bases, and the junction held 7 bases outside the gene matches. For the CDR3, the DNA is TGTGCCAGCAGTAGGACAGGGATGGGGACTGAAGCTTTCTTT. Translation gives CASSRTGMGTEAFF.

This rearrangement joins TRBV28 to TRBJ1-2; D is unclear. The CDR3 is 14 residues long. Trimming took off 2 bases at V and 7 bases at J, with 14 bases between the two ends. Germline V gives CDR1 MDHEN, CDR2 SYDVKM. CDR3 bases: TGTGCCAGCAGTTTAGGTCCACTGATTATTGGCTACACCTTC. Protein: CASSLGPLIIGYTF.

The chain combines TRBV9 with TRBJ2-5; TRBD2 matches 9 bases. From germline, CDR1 is SGDLS and CDR2 YYNGEE. With V trimmed by 6 bases and J by 1 base, 7 bases remained unmatched. The CDR3 contains 15 residues. This CDR3 reads CASTLTSGPQETQYF. The CDR3 DNA follows: TGTGCCAGCACCTTGACTAGCGGACCCCAAGAGACCCAGTACTTC. Using reference TRBV9 and TRBJ2-5 for the parts outside the CDR3, the full variable domain is DSGVTQTPKHLITATGQRVTLRCSPRSGDLSVYWYQQSLDQGLQFLIQYYNGEERAKGNILERFSAQQFPDLHSELNLSSLELGDSALYFCASTLTSGPQETQYFGPGTRLLVL.

The J gene is TRBJ1-4, the V gene TRBV5-1; unclear D gene. The CDR3 is made up of 12 amino acids. Germline CDR1 SGHRS, CDR2 YFSETQ. The ends were cut back, 5 bases at V and 3 bases at J, with 5 bases in the middle. CDR3 sequence (DNA): TGCGCCAGCAGGAAGCCTAATGAAAAACTGTTTTTT. Translating it yields CASRKPNEKLFF.

The V call is TRBV6-5, the J call TRBJ2-1; weak D call: TRBD2 (6 bases). The V gene lost 8 bases and the J gene lost 9 bases, with 23 bases spanning the gap. Germline V lookup: CDR1 MNHEY, CDR2 SVGAGI. The CDR3 contains 15 residues. In DNA, the CDR3 is TGTGCCAGCTCGGCGAAGCGGAGCCTCGGGGGTGAGCAGTTCTTC. It translates to CASSAKRSLGGEQFF.

This chain connects TRBV28 to TRBJ1-6; D unclear. The CDR3 sequence is 15 residues long. The V end lost 6 bases, the J end lost 0 bases, and 9 bases lay between the germline ends. CDR1 is MDHEN and CDR2 is SYDVKM in the germline V gene. The CDR3 coding sequence is TGTGCCAGCAGGCTAGATTTCTCCTATAATTCACCCCTCCACTTT. Encoded protein: CASRLDFSYNSPLHF. Full variable domain (rest looked up from reference TRBV28 and TRBJ1-6): DVKVTQSSRYLVKRTGEKVFLECVQDMDHENMFWYRQDPGLGLRLIYFSYDVKMKEKGDIPEGYSVSREKKERFSLILESASTNQTSMYLCASRLDFSYNSPLHFGNGTRLTVT.

The CDR3 loop is CASSLSGQIELNTEAFF. The DNA for the CDR3 is TGTGCCAGCAGCCTTTCCGGACAGATAGAGTTGAACACTGAAGCTTTCTTT. V gene TRBV7-9 combines with J gene TRBJ1-1; the D gene is possibly TRBD1 (6 bases). There are 17 residues in the CDR3. Trimming shortened V by 5 bases and J by 0 bases, and 19 bases separated the two germline ends. The germline gives CDR1 SEHNR, CDR2 FQNEAQ (reference sequence).

In the case of this clone: Other DNA sequences in the sample encode the same CDR3. The genes are TRBV7-9 and TRBJ1-2; TRBD1 matches at 12 bases. The junction had 4 bases not matched to a gene; V was cut back by 4 bases and J by 7 bases. In germline, CDR1 is SEHNR, CDR2 FQNEAQ (reference sequence). The CDR3 length is 14 residues. The DNA for the CDR3 is TGTGCCAGCAGCTCCGGGACAGGGGGCTTTGGCTACACCTTC. As protein: CASSSGTGGFGYTF.

This clone was detected only a few times. The CDR3 sequence: CAIGLAGMFYEQYF. CDR3 in DNA: TGTGCCATCGGACTAGCGGGTATGTTCTACGAGCAGTACTTC. The gene calls are TRBV10-3 and TRBJ2-7; 11 bases are shared with TRBD2. Unmatched junction bases numbered 6, after V lost 8 bases and J lost 3 bases. The germline V gene encodes CDR1 ENHRY and CDR2 SYGVKD. The CDR3 sequence is 14 residues long.

This rearrangement joins TRBV6-5 to TRBJ2-5, with 12 bases lining up with TRBD2. This CDR3 has 15 amino acids. The germline V gene has CDR1 MNHEY and CDR2 SVGAGI. V gave up 5 bases and J gave up 5 bases; unmatched junction bases: 6. The CDR3 nucleotides read TGTGCCAGCAGTCCTATGACTAGCGGGGGTGAGACCCAGTACTTC. This translates into CASSPMTSGGETQYF.

This sequence joins TRBV6-1 and TRBJ2-5, with a possible D match to TRBD1 (5 bases). CDR1 is MNHNS, CDR2 SASEGT, per germline. The CDR3 totals 16 residues. The germline V and J ends were trimmed by 3 bases and 5 bases, with 19 bases remaining between them. For the CDR3, the DNA is TGTGCCAGCAGTGAGGGGCCTAGGGGTGTTAGGGAGACCCAGTACTTC. Its translation: CASSEGPRGVRETQYF.

The V and J genes are TRBV28 and TRBJ2-7; D may be TRBD1 (6 bases). V was cut by 5 bases and J by 1 base, with 9 bases left in between. The CDR3 is 13 residues long. Germline V lookup: CDR1 MDHEN, CDR2 SYDVKM. The CDR3 protein is CASSPTGSYEQYF. For the CDR3, the DNA is TGTGCCAGCAGTCCTACAGGGTCCTACGAGCAGTACTTC. Full variable domain (outside the CDR3, taken from reference TRBV28 and TRBJ2-7): DVKVTQSSRYLVKRTGEKVFLECVQDMDHENMFWYRQDPGLGLRLIYFSYDVKMKEKGDIPEGYSVSREKKERFSLILESASTNQTSMYLCASSPTGSYEQYFGPGTRLTVT.

The chain combines TRBV2 with TRBJ2-2; a weak D match, TRBD2 (6 bases). This CDR3 is built from 14 residues. The V gene's germline CDR1 is SNHLY and CDR2 FYNNEI. Trimming took 8 bases from V and 3 from J, leaving 13 bases between them. The CDR3 loop is CASFRDSYTGELFF. CDR3 sequence (DNA): TGTGCCAGCTTTAGGGACTCTTACACCGGGGAGCTGTTTTTT.

V usage is TRBV24-1 and J usage is TRBJ1-2; 11 bases fit TRBD1. Trimming took 4 bases from V and 4 from J; bases not matched to a gene: 7. Germline loops: CDR1 KGHDR, CDR2 SFDVKD. CDR3 length: 16 amino acids. The chain's CDR3 is CATSDPSDRGLYGYTF. The CDR3 nucleotides read TGTGCCACCAGTGACCCTTCGGACAGGGGGCTCTATGGCTACACCTTC.

The CDR3 loop is CAWRETAGYTDTQYF. CDR3 DNA sequence: TGTGCCTGGAGGGAAACAGCGGGTTACACAGATACGCAGTATTTT. V gene TRBV30 combines with J gene TRBJ2-3; D perhaps matches TRBD2 (6 bases). The CDR3 extends over 15 amino acids. In germline, CDR1 is GTSNPN, CDR2 SVGIG (reference sequence). V lost 3 bases and J lost 2, with 15 bases in between. The full variable domain, with the rest looked up from reference TRBV30 and TRBJ2-3, is SQTIHQWPATLVQPVGSPLSLECTVEGTSNPNLYWYRQAAGRGLQLLFYSVGIGQISSEVPQNLSASRPQDRQFILSSKKLLLSDSGFYLCAWRETAGYTDTQYFGPGTRLTVL.

The chain has TRBV5-1 and TRBJ2-1; possibly TRBD2 for D (5 bases). The V gene lost 2 bases and the J gene lost 6 bases, with 15 bases spanning the gap. The CDR3 totals 15 residues. Looked up from germline, CDR1 is SGHRS and CDR2 is YFSETQ. The CDR3 DNA reads as TGCGCCAGCAGCTTTAGTGGAGGAAGCAGCAATGAGCAGTTCTTC. Protein sequence: CASSFSGGSSNEQFF.

The gene calls are TRBV27 and TRBJ2-1; the match to TRBD2 covers 7 bases. This CDR3 region has 17 residues. V lost 1 base, J lost 3 bases, and 9 bases stayed unmatched. Germline CDR1 reads MNHEY; CDR2 reads SMNVEV (reference sequence). CDR3 sequence reads: CASSLLGGGWDYNEQFF. The CDR3 DNA reads as TGTGCCAGCAGTTTATTGGGGGGAGGGTGGGACTACAATGAGCAGTTCTTC.

The V call is TRBV6-5, the J call TRBJ2-7; perhaps TRBD2 as D (6 bases). The CDR3 runs to 15 residues. Germline V gives CDR1 MNHEY, CDR2 SVGAGI. Trimming took 0 bases from V and 5 from J, leaving 14 bases between them. The CDR3 region has the DNA TGTGCCAGCAGTTACTCGATGGAGGGCGGACACGAGCAGTACTTC. As protein: CASSYSMEGGHEQYF.

This sequence joins TRBV9 and TRBJ1-2; D call uncertain. Trimming removed 4 bases at V and 3 bases at J, with 10 bases between. The CDR3 contains 13 residues. Germline V CDR1 and CDR2: SGDLS, YYNGEE. The CDR3 protein is CASSSGSDYGYTF. CDR3 sequence (DNA): TGTGCCAGCAGCTCAGGCTCGGACTATGGCTACACCTTC.

This rearrangement joins TRBV6-5 to TRBJ1-1; the match to TRBD1 covers 7 bases. This CDR3 comprises 15 residues. The J segment lost 1 base and the V segment lost 2 bases, leaving 4 bases of the junction unmatched. From germline, CDR1 is MNHEY and CDR2 SVGAGI. The CDR3 loop reads CASSYENRGNTEAFF. The CDR3 bases are TGTGCCAGCAGTTACGAAAACAGGGGGAACACTGAAGCTTTCTTT.